These 14 T cell receptor beta chains were sequenced from one sample in a study of neurological immune-mediated disorders. TCRdb recomputed calls from the 5' RACE reads with MiXCR, one row per CDR3 protein. The sample gives 25,000 to 35,000 distinct CDR3 sequences, about an eighth of which show up once; 5.8% is in the top ten. Material for sequencing was PBMCs. The receptors stem from a woman aged 55-70 years in good health.

This clonotype was detected many times. This chain connects TRBV12-3 or TRBV12-4 to TRBJ1-5; unclear D gene. This CDR3 contains 13 residues. The V gene lost 5 bases and the J gene lost 5 bases, with 10 bases spanning the gap. Here the CDR3 DNA reads TGTGCCAGCAGTCTCTACAGTCATCAGCCCCAGCATTTT. Translation gives CASSLYSHQPQHF.

In its sample, this clonotype was seen many times. V usage is TRBV12-3 or TRBV12-4 and J usage is TRBJ1-1; D is unclear. With 8 bases removed from V and 1 base from J, the gap between germline ends came to 8 bases. This CDR3 spans 12 amino acids. The CDR3 DNA reads as TGTGCCAGCCGCCCGGGGAACACTGAAGCTTTCTTT. It encodes CASRPGNTEAFF.

This clonotype is medium-sized by share. The rearrangement uses TRBV7-2 and TRBJ1-2, with 7 bases that match TRBD1. V lost 2 bases to trimming and J lost 2 bases; unmatched junction nucleotides: 5. The CDR3 sequence is 15 residues long. Germline lookup yields CDR1 SGHTA and CDR2 FQGNSA. The CDR3 sequence: CASSLSGQRNYGYTF. The CDR3 DNA reads TGTGCCAGCAGCTTATCGGGACAGCGAAACTATGGCTACACCTTC.

The V and J genes are TRBV20-1 and TRBJ2-1, with 9 positions matching TRBD2. The V segment lost 5 bases and the J segment 6 bases; nucleotides outside the gene matches: 8. Germline loops: CDR1 DFQATT, CDR2 SNEGSKA (reference sequence). The CDR3 contains 14 residues. CDR3 residues: CSAPTSGRPNEQFF. CDR3 bases: TGCAGTGCTCCTACTAGCGGGCGCCCCAATGAGCAGTTCTTC.

As for this clonotype: A much larger clone differs by one base, so this may be a read error. The V call is TRBV7-2, the J call TRBJ1-1, with D unresolved. Germline CDR1 reads SGHTA; CDR2 reads FQGNSA. The CDR3 is 13 amino acids. Trimming removed 6 bases at V and 4 bases at J, with 12 bases between. The CDR3 region is CASRTQAPTEAFF. Written as DNA, the CDR3 is TGTGCCAGCAGGACCCAGGCCCCCACTGAAGCTTTCTTT.

This clonotype has ten or more counts. The chain combines TRBV4-1 with TRBJ2-3, with D possibly matching TRBD2 (7 bases). CDR3 length equals 17 residues. Germline V CDR1 and CDR2: MGHRA, YSYEKL. V lost 0 bases and J 0 bases, leaving 13 bases between the germline ends. CDR3 protein: CASSQEGGPASTDTQYF. The CDR3 DNA follows: TGCGCCAGCAGCCAAGAGGGGGGGCCCGCTAGCACAGATACGCAGTATTTT.

The chain recombines TRBV3-1 with TRBJ1-1; unclear D gene. V lost 6 bases to trimming and J lost 2 bases, with 16 bases between them. Germline loops: CDR1 LGHDT, CDR2 YNNKEL (reference sequence). The CDR3 loop spans 15 amino acids. The CDR3 nucleotides are TGTGCCAGCAGACGTCACCTCGGAGGAAACACTGAAGCTTTCTTT. Translated, it gives CASRRHLGGNTEAFF.

This clonotype was counted many times. J is TRBJ1-5 and V is TRBV3-1, with TRBD1 matching over 10 bases. CDR1 is LGHDT, CDR2 YNNKEL, per germline (reference sequence). This CDR3 region has 15 residues. The junction had 3 bases not matched to a gene; V was cut back by 5 bases and J by 2 bases. CDR3 sequence reads: CASSIGTGGNQPQHF. In DNA, the CDR3 is TGTGCCAGCAGCATTGGGACAGGGGGCAATCAGCCCCAGCATTTT.

This clonotype was recorded many times. V is TRBV12-3 or TRBV12-4 and J is TRBJ1-4; possible D gene TRBD1, 5 bases. Trimming pared 5 bases from V and 10 bases from J, leaving 20 bases between. CDR3 size: 15 residues. The CDR3 nucleotides read TGTGCCAGCAGTCGGGACGGGACTTTAATGGGAAAACTGTTTTTT. Residues: CASSRDGTLMGKLFF.

This clonotype was found many times. The genes are TRBV7-2 and TRBJ1-1; a possible D gene is TRBD1 (5 bases). V was cut by 6 bases and J by 3 bases, with 14 bases left in between. The germline gives CDR1 SGHTA, CDR2 FQGNSA. This CDR3 contains 14 residues. CDR3 amino acids: CASSFAAGDTEAFF. CDR3 nucleotides: TGTGCCAGCAGTTTTGCCGCGGGGGACACTGAAGCTTTCTTT. Together with reference TRBV7-2 and TRBJ1-1, the CDR3 gives the full variable domain: GAGVSQSPSNKVTEKGKDVELRCDPISGHTALYWYRQSLGQGLEFLIYFQGNSAPDKSGLPSDRFSAERTGGSVSTLTIQRTQQEDSAVYLCASSFAAGDTEAFFGQGTRLTVV.

This clonotype was detected ten times or more. The chain recombines TRBV6-5 with TRBJ1-1; D call uncertain. The V end was cut by 0 bases, the J end by 1 base, with 6 bases between. The CDR3 consists of 14 residues. Germline V lookup: CDR1 MNHEY, CDR2 SVGAGI. In DNA, the CDR3 is TGTGCCAGCAGTTACTCGTACAGGAACACTGAAGCTTTCTTT. Translation: CASSYSYRNTEAFF.

This clonotype was found many times. This chain connects TRBV12-3 or TRBV12-4 to TRBJ1-1; D gene ambiguous. The ends were cut back, 4 bases at V and 1 base at J, with 7 bases in the middle. The CDR3 covers 13 residues. Here the CDR3 DNA reads TGTGCCAGCAGTTATAGGGAGAACACTGAAGCTTTCTTT. This encodes CASSYRENTEAFF.

Comments on this clonotype: At one boundary the junction diverges from the germline segment, which might be a read error. The genes are TRBV20-1 and TRBJ1-5; D is unclear. The V gene's germline CDR1 is DFQATT and CDR2 SNEGSKA (reference sequence). CDR3 size: 14 residues. CDR3 amino acids: CSARVGPPCEPQHF. CDR3 in DNA: TGCAGTGCTAGAGTAGGACCTCCGTGTGAGCCCCAACATTTT.

This clonotype was found many times. The J gene is TRBJ1-5, the V gene TRBV5-5, with 8 positions matching TRBD1. V gave up 4 bases and J gave up 5 bases; unmatched junction bases: 11. From germline, CDR1 is SGHKS and CDR2 YYEKEE (reference sequence). CDR3 size: 16 residues. For the CDR3, the DNA is TGTGCCAGCAGCCCATGGACAGGGAGGTCCGATCAGCCCCAGCATTTT. This gives the protein CASSPWTGRSDQPQHF. Full variable domain (remainder filled in from reference TRBV5-5 and TRBJ1-5): DAGVTQSPTHLIKTRGQQVTLRCSPISGHKSVSWYQQVLGQGPQFIFQYYEKEERGRGNFPDRFSARQFPNYSSELNVNALLLGDSALYLCASSPWTGRSDQPQHFGDGTRLSIL.